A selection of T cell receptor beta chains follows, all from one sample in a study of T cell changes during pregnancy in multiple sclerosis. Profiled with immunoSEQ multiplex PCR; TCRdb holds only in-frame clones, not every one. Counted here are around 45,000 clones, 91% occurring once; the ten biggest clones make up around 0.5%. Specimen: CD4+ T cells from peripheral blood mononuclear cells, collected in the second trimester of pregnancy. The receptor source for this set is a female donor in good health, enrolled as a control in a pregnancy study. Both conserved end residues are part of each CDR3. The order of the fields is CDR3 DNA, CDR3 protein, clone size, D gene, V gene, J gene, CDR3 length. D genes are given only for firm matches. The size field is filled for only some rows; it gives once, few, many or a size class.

CDR3nt: TGTGCCAGCAGCAGCCCCCGACTAGCGGGGGGGCCTAGCACAGATACGCAGTATTTT; CDR3aa: CASSSPRLAGGPSTDTQYF; abundance: -; d_gene: TRBD2; v_gene: TRBV7-3; j_gene: TRBJ2-3; len: 19
CDR3nt: TGTGCCAGCAGTGAATCGGTTCGCTCCGATACCACGCAGTATTTT; CDR3aa: CASSESVRSDTTQYF; abundance: -; d_gene: -; v_gene: TRBV6-4; j_gene: TRBJ2-3; len: 15
CDR3nt: TGCGCCAGCAGCGAAGAAGGGGGTTCGGGGAATGAGCAGTTCTTC; CDR3aa: CASSEEGGSGNEQFF; abundance: -; d_gene: -; v_gene: TRBV5-1; j_gene: TRBJ2-1; len: 15
CDR3nt: TGTGCCAGCAGCCTTACAGGGGATGGAAACACCATATATTTT; CDR3aa: CASSLTGDGNTIYF; abundance: -; d_gene: TRBD1; v_gene: TRBV7-2; j_gene: TRBJ1-3; len: 14
CDR3nt: TGTGCCAGCAGGAGACAGGGGGAGAATGAGCAGTACTTC; CDR3aa: CASRRQGENEQYF; abundance: -; d_gene: TRBD1; v_gene: TRBV2; j_gene: TRBJ2-7; len: 13
CDR3nt: TGTGCCACCCTACGAGGTCCGGGACGGGGGGCCGGCTACACCTTC; CDR3aa: CATLRGPGRGAGYTF; abundance: -; d_gene: -; v_gene: TRBV6-5; j_gene: TRBJ1-2; len: 15
CDR3nt: TGTGCCAGCTCCTTCGGGGGGACCTCCTACAATGAGCAGTTCTTC; CDR3aa: CASSFGGTSYNEQFF; abundance: -; d_gene: TRBD2; v_gene: TRBV7-3; j_gene: TRBJ2-1; len: 15
CDR3nt: TGTGCCAGCAGCTCCCTACAGGGGGCATCCTACGAGCAGTACTTC; CDR3aa: CASSSLQGASYEQYF; abundance: -; d_gene: TRBD1; v_gene: TRBV11-2; j_gene: TRBJ2-7; len: 15
CDR3nt: TGTGCCAGCAGCTTAGACAGATCAAACACAGATACGCAGTATTTT; CDR3aa: CASSLDRSNTDTQYF; abundance: -; d_gene: -; v_gene: TRBV7-3; j_gene: TRBJ2-3; len: 15
CDR3nt: TGTGCCAGCACCCCGGGCGGGAGGATCAATGAGCAGTTCTTC; CDR3aa: CASTPGGRINEQFF; abundance: -; d_gene: TRBD2; v_gene: TRBV28; j_gene: TRBJ2-1; len: 14
CDR3nt: TGCAGCGTTGGAGGGGGACGCACTGAAGCTTTCTTT; CDR3aa: CSVGGGRTEAFF; abundance: medium-sized; d_gene: -; v_gene: TRBV29-1; j_gene: TRBJ1-1; len: 12
CDR3nt: TGTGCCTGGAGTCCTGGGAGGACGGGCACCGGGGAGCTGTTTTTT; CDR3aa: CAWSPGRTGTGELFF; abundance: -; d_gene: -; v_gene: TRBV30; j_gene: TRBJ2-2; len: 15
CDR3nt: TGTGCCAGCAGCTCGTCCGGGACAAGGGCCTACGAGCAGTACTTC; CDR3aa: CASSSSGTRAYEQYF; abundance: -; d_gene: -; v_gene: TRBV11-2; j_gene: TRBJ2-7; len: 15
CDR3nt: TGTGCCAGCAGCCTTAACTATGGCTACACCTTC; CDR3aa: CASSLNYGYTF; abundance: -; d_gene: -; v_gene: TRBV28; j_gene: TRBJ1-2; len: 11
CDR3nt: TGCGCCAGCAGCCCCTTAGTAGCGGGAGGCACAGATACGCAGTATTTT; CDR3aa: CASSPLVAGGTDTQYF; abundance: -; d_gene: TRBD2; v_gene: TRBV4-3; j_gene: TRBJ2-3; len: 16
CDR3nt: TGCGCCAGCAGCTACCCGGGGGGCCTCACAGATACGCAGTATTTT; CDR3aa: CASSYPGGLTDTQYF; abundance: -; d_gene: -; v_gene: TRBV5-1; j_gene: TRBJ2-3; len: 15
CDR3nt: TGTGCCAGCAGTGCCGGGACGCTTCAACAGGGGCCCCAGCATTTT; CDR3aa: CASSAGTLQQGPQHF; abundance: -; d_gene: -; v_gene: TRBV2; j_gene: TRBJ1-5; len: 15
CDR3nt: TGTGCCAGCAGCTTGGACGCATCTAGAGCGGTGAGCTCCTACGAGCAGTACTTC; CDR3aa: CASSLDASRAVSSYEQYF; abundance: -; d_gene: -; v_gene: TRBV5-8; j_gene: TRBJ2-7; len: 18
CDR3nt: TGTGCCAGCAGCCAACTAGGTAGCGGAGGCACAGATACGCAGTATTTT; CDR3aa: CASSQLGSGGTDTQYF; abundance: -; d_gene: -; v_gene: TRBV28; j_gene: TRBJ2-3; len: 16
CDR3nt: TGTGCCAGCAGTTTACGGGGATACGAGCAGTACTTC; CDR3aa: CASSLRGYEQYF; abundance: -; d_gene: -; v_gene: TRBV28; j_gene: TRBJ2-7; len: 12
CDR3nt: TGTGCCAGCAGTGGCCAGGAAGGTGAAAAACTGTTTTTT; CDR3aa: CASSGQEGEKLFF; abundance: -; d_gene: -; v_gene: TRBV2; j_gene: TRBJ1-4; len: 13
CDR3nt: TGTGCCAGCAGCCTATACAGGGACACTGAAGCTTTCTTT; CDR3aa: CASSLYRDTEAFF; abundance: -; d_gene: -; v_gene: TRBV7-3; j_gene: TRBJ1-1; len: 13
CDR3nt: TGTGCCAGCAGCTCCCAACCCGCCCGCAGGGGGCTCCCATTTTACGAGCAGTACTTC; CDR3aa: CASSSQPARRGLPFYEQYF; abundance: -; d_gene: TRBD1; v_gene: TRBV7-2; j_gene: TRBJ2-7; len: 19
CDR3nt: TGCAGTTACCGACAGTATAACAATGAGCAGTTCTTC; CDR3aa: CSYRQYNNEQFF; abundance: -; d_gene: -; v_gene: TRBV29-1; j_gene: TRBJ2-1; len: 12
CDR3nt: TGTGCCAGCAGCGGACAGGGGGGGAAGAACACTGAAGCTTTCTTT; CDR3aa: CASSGQGGKNTEAFF; abundance: -; d_gene: TRBD1; v_gene: TRBV6-5; j_gene: TRBJ1-1; len: 15
CDR3nt: TGTGCCAGTAGTATGGGGGGACAGTTCTATGGCTACACCTTC; CDR3aa: CASSMGGQFYGYTF; abundance: -; d_gene: TRBD1; v_gene: TRBV19; j_gene: TRBJ1-2; len: 14
CDR3nt: TGTGCCAGCAGCTTAGCGGGGTCGGCGGGAGGGCCTCATCAGTACTTC; CDR3aa: CASSLAGSAGGPHQYF; abundance: -; d_gene: TRBD2; v_gene: TRBV7-2; j_gene: TRBJ2-5; len: 16
CDR3nt: TGCGCCAGCAGCCAAGATTATTACCTACAGGGGGCGGCCCTCCCGGGTGAGCAGTTCTTC; CDR3aa: CASSQDYYLQGAALPGEQFF; abundance: -; d_gene: TRBD1; v_gene: TRBV4-1; j_gene: TRBJ2-1; len: 20
CDR3nt: TGCGCCAGCAGCTTATCTCGTCGACAGAGCACTGAAGCTTTCTTT; CDR3aa: CASSLSRRQSTEAFF; abundance: -; d_gene: -; v_gene: TRBV5-1; j_gene: TRBJ1-1; len: 15
CDR3nt: TGTGCCAGCAGCCAAGAGGTACTAGCGGGCGTAAGGGATACGCAGTATTTT; CDR3aa: CASSQEVLAGVRDTQYF; abundance: -; d_gene: TRBD2; v_gene: TRBV4-2; j_gene: TRBJ2-3; len: 17
CDR3nt: TGTGCCAGCAGTGAACCGGCCCCGGGGGGAGGCAATCAGCCCCAGCATTTT; CDR3aa: CASSEPAPGGGNQPQHF; abundance: -; d_gene: -; v_gene: TRBV6-1; j_gene: TRBJ1-5; len: 17
CDR3nt: TGTGCTAGTGGTTTAGCAGGGGTTGAGGAGACCCAGTACTTC; CDR3aa: CASGLAGVEETQYF; abundance: -; d_gene: -; v_gene: TRBV12-5; j_gene: TRBJ2-5; len: 14
CDR3nt: TGTGCAAGTCGCTTAGAAGGGACGGGAGGGCCCTCGTGGGAGCAGTACTTC; CDR3aa: CASRLEGTGGPSWEQYF; abundance: few; d_gene: -; v_gene: TRBV12-2; j_gene: TRBJ2-7; len: 17
CDR3nt: TGTGCCAGCAGCCAACTCGTCCAAGAGACCCAGTACTTC; CDR3aa: CASSQLVQETQYF; abundance: -; d_gene: -; v_gene: TRBV7-9; j_gene: TRBJ2-5; len: 13
CDR3nt: TGTGCCAGCAGCCTATACAGGGCTGCTGAAGCTTTCTTT; CDR3aa: CASSLYRAAEAFF; abundance: -; d_gene: -; v_gene: TRBV11-2; j_gene: TRBJ1-1; len: 13
CDR3nt: TGTGCCAGCAGCGGCGCCCCATCTTACAATGAGCAGTTCTTC; CDR3aa: CASSGAPSYNEQFF; abundance: -; d_gene: -; v_gene: TRBV9; j_gene: TRBJ2-1; len: 14
CDR3nt: TGTGCCAGTCAATCGACTAGAAGAGGGCACGAGACCCAGTACTTC; CDR3aa: CASQSTRRGHETQYF; abundance: -; d_gene: -; v_gene: TRBV19; j_gene: TRBJ2-5; len: 15
CDR3nt: TGTGCCGTTCGGGAAGGGGGCGTCCGAAACACCATATATTTT; CDR3aa: CAVREGGVRNTIYF; abundance: -; d_gene: TRBD1; v_gene: TRBV28; j_gene: TRBJ1-3; len: 14
CDR3nt: TGTGCCAGCAGCGATAGCGGGAGGGGCACAGATACGCAGTATTTT; CDR3aa: CASSDSGRGTDTQYF; abundance: -; d_gene: TRBD2; v_gene: TRBV7-2; j_gene: TRBJ2-3; len: 15
CDR3nt: TGTGCCAGCAGCCGCGGCCAAGGGGGCATTGACACAGATACGCAGTATTTT; CDR3aa: CASSRGQGGIDTDTQYF; abundance: -; d_gene: TRBD1; v_gene: TRBV7-9; j_gene: TRBJ2-3; len: 17
CDR3nt: TGTGCCAGCAGCTTGGGCGGGAGGGCCGGTTCGGGGGAGACCCAGTACTTC; CDR3aa: CASSLGGRAGSGETQYF; abundance: -; d_gene: TRBD2; v_gene: TRBV5-4; j_gene: TRBJ2-5; len: 17
CDR3nt: TGTGCCAGCAGTTATAATGAGGGAGGGAGCACTGAAGCTTTCTTT; CDR3aa: CASSYNEGGSTEAFF; abundance: -; d_gene: -; v_gene: TRBV6-5; j_gene: TRBJ1-1; len: 15